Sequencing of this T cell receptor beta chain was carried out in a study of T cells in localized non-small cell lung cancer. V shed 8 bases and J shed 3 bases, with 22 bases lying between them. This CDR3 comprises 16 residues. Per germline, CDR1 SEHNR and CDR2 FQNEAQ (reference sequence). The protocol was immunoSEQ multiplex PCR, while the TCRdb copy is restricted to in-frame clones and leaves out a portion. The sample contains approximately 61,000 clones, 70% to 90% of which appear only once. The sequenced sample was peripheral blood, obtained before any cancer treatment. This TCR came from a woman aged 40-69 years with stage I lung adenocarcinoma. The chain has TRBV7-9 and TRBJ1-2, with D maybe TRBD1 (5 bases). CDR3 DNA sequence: TGTGCCAGCGCCGGGGGAGCAGGCCCACCACACTATGGCTACACCTTC. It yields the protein CASAGGAGPPHYGYTF.